The 17 T cell receptor beta chains in this list originate from one sample, sequenced in a study of blood T cell repertoires in COVID-19. Only in-frame clones appear in the TCRdb table, and some are missing; sequencing was by immunoSEQ multiplex PCR. The table lists 150,000 to 200,000 clones, 80% to 90% of them singletons. Specimen: peripheral blood. The receptors originated from a man over 45 with active or convalescent COVID-19.

The rearrangement links TRBV5-1 to TRBJ1-1; 11 nucleotides match TRBD1. Losses at the gene ends were 3 bases for V and 4 bases for J; bases not matched to a gene: 8. This CDR3 comprises 16 residues. Germline CDR1 is SGHRS and CDR2 is YFSETQ. The CDR3 sequence: CASSSGQGAWATEAFF. Written as DNA, the CDR3 is TGCGCCAGCAGCTCCGGACAGGGGGCCTGGGCCACTGAAGCTTTCTTT.

The chain is built from TRBV7-2 and TRBJ1-4; D ambiguous. Germline assignment: CDR1 SGHTA and CDR2 FQGNSA. This CDR3 is built from 14 residues. Trimming cost V 1 base and J 5 bases, with 8 bases left between them. The CDR3 DNA is TGTGCCAGCAGCTTAGGGGCCAGAAATGAAAAACTGTTTTTT. Translation: CASSLGARNEKLFF.

In DNA form, the CDR3 reads TGTGCCAGCAGCTCTACTAGCGGGGATTGGGAGACCCAGTACTTC. Protein: CASSSTSGDWETQYF. The chain employs TRBV7-2 and TRBJ2-5; 10 bases align to TRBD2. Germline V gene data show CDR1 as SGHTA and CDR2 as FQGNSA. This CDR3 contains 15 residues. The V and J ends lost 4 bases and 5 bases, in that order; junction bases with no gene match: 7.

The genes are TRBV3-1 (or the pseudogene TRBV3-2) and TRBJ1-2; D gene ambiguous. Germline CDR1 and CDR2: LGHDT and YNNKEL (reference sequence). The CDR3 loop spans 15 amino acids. V was trimmed by 0 bases and J by 5 bases, leaving 13 bases between them. CDR3 coding DNA: TGTGCCAGCAGCCAAGATGCCCGCGGGCTGTATGGCTACACCTTC. Its translation: CASSQDARGLYGYTF.

This clone was counted a single time. The rearrangement joins TRBV3-1 (or the pseudogene TRBV3-2) to TRBJ1-1, with D uncertain. Germline CDR1 is LGHDT and CDR2 is YNNKEL (reference sequence). The CDR3 is 14 amino acids. V gave up 4 bases and J gave up 1 base, with 10 bases separating them. The CDR3 DNA follows: TGTGCCAGCAGCCTCCAGCGGGGGAACACTGAAGCTTTCTTT. As protein: CASSLQRGNTEAFF.

The V and J genes are TRBV27 and TRBJ1-6; D not resolved. V dropped 5 bases and J dropped 10 bases, with 12 bases sitting between them. This CDR3 contains 13 residues. Germline-derived CDR1 and CDR2 are MNHEY and SMNVEV (reference sequence). This CDR3 reads CASSTRQGSPLHF. As DNA, the CDR3 is TGTGCCAGCAGTACTCGACAAGGATCACCCCTCCACTTT.

DNA for the CDR3: TGTGCCAGCAGCAAATCGGTGGCAGGCTATGGCTACACCTTC. Translation gives CASSKSVAGYGYTF. The chain joins TRBV21-1 to TRBJ1-2; the D segment call TRBD1 is taken from the table without a DNA check. TRBV21-1 is a pseudogene segment. The CDR3 totals 14 residues.

The V gene is TRBV3-1 (or the pseudogene TRBV3-2), the J gene TRBJ2-5, with TRBD1 matching 10 bases. J was trimmed by 4 bases and V by 8 bases; bases with no gene match: 10. Germline CDR1 reads LGHDT; CDR2 reads YNNKEL (reference sequence). This CDR3 has 15 residues. The CDR3 here is CASSGQGGIGETQYF. CDR3 nucleotides: TGTGCCAGCTCCGGACAGGGGGGTATAGGAGAGACCCAGTACTTC.

The chain links TRBV7-9 to TRBJ1-1; weak D call: TRBD1 (6 bases). V was trimmed by 4 bases and J by 1 base, leaving 10 bases between them. This CDR3 is 14 amino acids long. Per the germline V gene, CDR1 is SEHNR and CDR2 is FQNEAQ (reference sequence). The CDR3 here is CASSSEQGNTEAFF. The CDR3 DNA sequence: TGTGCCAGCAGCTCCGAACAGGGGAACACTGAAGCTTTCTTT.

The chain uses TRBV5-5 and TRBJ2-7, with a possible D match to TRBD1 (7 bases). The CDR3 has 16 residues. V was cut by 3 bases and J by 3 bases, with 19 bases left in between. Germline V gene sequence: CDR1 SGHKS, CDR2 YYEKEE (reference sequence). CDR3 bases: TGTGCCAGCAGCTGGAGGGGAACAGGGGTAAACTACGAGCAGTACTTC. It yields the protein CASSWRGTGVNYEQYF.

The J gene is TRBJ1-4, the V gene TRBV18; D gene ambiguous. V gave up 3 bases and J gave up 8 bases, with 16 bases separating them. The CDR3 extends over 15 amino acids. Germline V gives CDR1 KGHSH, CDR2 LQKENI. The CDR3 reads CASSPSRDIGEKLFF. In DNA form, the CDR3 reads TGTGCCAGCTCACCCTCCCGGGATATCGGGGAAAAACTGTTTTTT.

As to this clone: At one end the junction does not follow the germline gene, possibly because of a read error. V usage is TRBV10-3 and J usage is TRBJ2-7, with 12 bases matching TRBD2. Germline V CDR1 and CDR2: ENHRY, SYGVKD. The CDR3 has 14 amino acids. CDR3 in amino acids: CAISESTRVLAGGF. CDR3 nucleotides: TGTGCCATCAGTGAGTCGACTCGGGTACTAGCGGGAGGCTTC.

The chain couples TRBV13 to TRBJ1-4; the D gene is possibly TRBD1 (6 bases). CDR3 length: 15 residues. Trimming cost V 0 bases and J 8 bases, with 13 bases left between them. Germline V gene lookup returns CDR1 PRHDT and CDR2 FYEKMQ (reference sequence). CDR3 residues: CASSLGGGQGEKLFF. In DNA, the CDR3 is TGTGCCAGCAGCTTAGGAGGGGGTCAAGGGGAAAAACTGTTTTTT.

The J gene is TRBJ1-2, the V gene TRBV9; 9 bases are a match to TRBD1. Germline values: CDR1 SGDLS, CDR2 YYNGEE. The length of the CDR3 is 16 residues. Trimming took 2 bases from V and 5 from J; bases not matched to a gene: 10. The CDR3 DNA sequence: TGTGCCAGCAGCGTCGGGACAGGGCGCACCCCGTATGGCTACACCTTC. Its protein is CASSVGTGRTPYGYTF.

This chain links TRBV19 with TRBJ1-1; a weak D match, TRBD1 (6 bases). CDR3 length equals 15 residues. Trimming took off 7 bases at V and 3 bases at J, with 18 bases between the two ends. Germline-derived CDR1 and CDR2 are LNHDA and SQIVND (reference sequence). As DNA, the CDR3 is TGTGCCAGTAAACGGCTACTCACAGGGTACACTGAAGCTTTCTTT. Encoded protein: CASKRLLTGYTEAFF.

The chain links TRBV3-1 (or the pseudogene TRBV3-2) to TRBJ1-3; D not certain. Trimming cost V 4 bases and J 2 bases, with 12 bases left between them. The CDR3 is 15 residues long. CDR1 LGHDT and CDR2 YNNKEL come from the germline V gene (reference sequence). The CDR3 DNA is TGTGCCAGCAGCCGAGGGCCTTTGACTGGAAACACCATATATTTT. Amino acids: CASSRGPLTGNTIYF.

V is TRBV29-1 and J is TRBJ2-7, with 8 bases aligning to TRBD1. Germline values: CDR1 SQVTM, CDR2 ANQGSEA. This CDR3 contains 11 residues. The V gene end was trimmed by 6 bases and the J gene end by 8 bases; junction bases not matched to a gene: 6. The CDR3 spells CSVAGTGQQYF. The CDR3 DNA is TGCAGCGTAGCAGGGACAGGACAGCAGTACTTC.